The 27 T cell receptor beta chains below were found in one sample sequenced in a study of T cells in Graves' hyperthyroidism and ophthalmopathy. It was RNA transcripts that yielded the amplified TCR beta CDR3 regions. TCR CDR3 regions were first amplified by RT-PCR with HTBI primers. MiXCR, applied by TCRdb to the multiplex PCR reads, yields one record per CDR3 protein. In the table there are fewer than 500,000 distinct CDR3 sequences, roughly 12% of which are singletons. The sample consisted of blood. These TCRs come from a man aged 25 to 40 with Graves' hyperthyroidism that later progressed to Graves' ophthalmopathy.

This clonotype has at least ten counts. The chain has TRBV6-4 and TRBJ2-2, with 9 nucleotides matching TRBD2. V trimming: 3 bases; J trimming: 4 bases; junction bases outside the gene matches: 0. Germline V gene lookup returns CDR1 MRHNA and CDR2 SNTAGT. The CDR3 length is 14 residues. As DNA, the CDR3 is TGTGCCAGCAGTGAAGCGGGGGGCACCGGGGAGCTGTTTTTT. Encoded protein: CASSEAGGTGELFF.

The CDR3 region has the DNA TGCAGTGCCGAGGGACTAGCGGGGGTGAACTACAATGAGCAGTTCTTC. It is translated as CSAEGLAGVNYNEQFF. The chain uses TRBV20-1 and TRBJ2-1; TRBD2 agrees at 14 bases. CDR1 is DFQATT and CDR2 is SNEGSKA in the germline V gene (reference sequence). The CDR3 is made up of 16 amino acids. After removal of 6 bases from V and 3 bases from J, the junction contained 7 bases not matched to a gene.

This clonotype occurred many times. The chain has TRBV10-2 and TRBJ2-5; TRBD2 matches 9 bases. The CDR3 is 14 residues long. Germline CDR1 reads WSHSY; CDR2 reads SAAADI. The ends lost 5 bases at V and 4 bases at J; junction bases unmatched: 5. This CDR3 is CASSLRGGGETQYF. As DNA, the CDR3 is TGCGCCAGCAGTTTGCGGGGGGGTGGAGAGACCCAGTACTTC.

This clonotype appeared a few times. The chain couples TRBV9 to TRBJ2-1, with D maybe TRBD2 (6 bases). The CDR3 runs 12 residues. CDR1 is SGDLS and CDR2 is YYNGEE in the germline V gene. Trimming cost V 7 bases and J 7 bases, with 12 bases left between them. CDR3 protein: CASGSGVNEQFF. Here the CDR3 DNA reads TGTGCCAGCGGCTCGGGGGTGAATGAGCAGTTCTTC. The entire variable domain, with the rest obtained from reference TRBV9 and TRBJ2-1, is as follows: DSGVTQTPKHLITATGQRVTLRCSPRSGDLSVYWYQQSLDQGLQFLIQYYNGEERAKGNILERFSAQQFPDLHSELNLSSLELGDSALYFCASGSGVNEQFFGPGTRLTVL.

This clonotype was seen ten or more times. The genes are TRBV12-3 or TRBV12-4 and TRBJ2-3; D might be TRBD2 (6 bases). The CDR3 runs to 14 residues. Trimming pared 5 bases from V and 5 bases from J, leaving 14 bases between. CDR3 DNA sequence: TGTGCCAGCAGTCTTCTAGCGCACCGAGATACGCAGTATTTT. It specifies CASSLLAHRDTQYF.

V and J are TRBV4-1 and TRBJ1-5; D is undetermined. The ends were cut back, 1 base at V and 0 bases at J, with 7 bases in the middle. The CDR3 loop spans 15 amino acids. CDR1 and CDR2 from the germline V gene are MGHRA and YSYEKL. In DNA form, the CDR3 reads TGCGCCAGCAGCCAAGCCGATTATAGCAATCAGCCCCAGCATTTT. It codes for CASSQADYSNQPQHF.

This clonotype was recorded at least ten times. V is TRBV12-3 or TRBV12-4 and J is TRBJ1-2, with D unresolved. The CDR3 contains 14 residues. V shed 6 bases and J shed 3 bases, with 14 bases lying between them. CDR3 in DNA: TGTGCCAGCAGCCCCTTCAGGCGCGACTATGGCTACACCTTC. Protein: CASSPFRRDYGYTF.

This clonotype was seen repeatedly, ten times or more. The chain recombines TRBV7-2 with TRBJ2-1; TRBD1 or TRBD2 may be the D gene (5 bases each). This CDR3 contains 15 residues. V was pared by 2 bases and J by 5 bases, with 13 bases between. Germline assignment: CDR1 SGHTA and CDR2 FQGNSA. CDR3 DNA sequence: TGTGCCAGCAGCTTACTTCGTGGGGGAAACAATGAGCAGTTCTTC. Translating it yields CASSLLRGGNNEQFF.

This clonotype appeared many times. This rearrangement joins TRBV30 to TRBJ2-2, with 8 positions matching TRBD2. This CDR3 is 14 amino acids long. Per the germline V gene, CDR1 is GTSNPN and CDR2 is SVGIG (reference sequence). Trimming cost V 0 bases and J 5 bases; bases outside gene matches: 2. The CDR3 spells CAWSVSGGTGELFF. The DNA of the CDR3 is TGTGCCTGGAGTGTAAGCGGGGGTACCGGGGAGCTGTTTTTT.

This clonotype has a count of ten or more. The genes are TRBV28 and TRBJ1-1, with D unresolved. Deletions cut 3 bases from V and 6 bases from J, with 8 bases between. In germline, CDR1 is MDHEN, CDR2 SYDVKM. The CDR3 sequence is 12 residues long. CDR3 sequence (DNA): TGTGCCAGCAGTTTTGAGGGCTCTGAAGCTTTCTTT. Translating it yields CASSFEGSEAFF.

This clonotype was counted many times. The V gene is TRBV20-1, the J gene TRBJ2-7; 8 bases align to TRBD1. V lost 3 bases and J lost 3; bases outside the gene matches: 7. CDR1 is DFQATT and CDR2 is SNEGSKA in the germline V gene (reference sequence). The CDR3 is 14 residues long. The CDR3 reads CSARNPGQDYEQYF. DNA of the CDR3: TGCAGTGCTAGGAACCCGGGACAGGACTACGAGCAGTACTTC.

This clonotype was observed many times. DNA of the CDR3: TGTGCCAGCAGTTACAATGGACAGGGGGTGACAGATACGCAGTATTTT. This sequence encodes CASSYNGQGVTDTQYF. The V and J genes are TRBV6-5 and TRBJ2-3, with 10 bases identical to TRBD1. The CDR3 sequence is 16 residues long. CDR1 and CDR2 (germline): MNHEY, SVGAGI. V lost 2 bases and J lost 3; bases outside the gene matches: 5.

Comments on this clonotype: This may stem from a read error, because a much larger clone lies one nucleotide away. This chain connects TRBV10-3 to TRBJ1-1, with 7 positions matching TRBD1. Germline V gene lookup returns CDR1 ENHRY and CDR2 SYGVKD. V gave up 1 base and J gave up 7 bases; unmatched junction bases: 3. The CDR3 is 13 amino acids. The CDR3 region has the DNA TGTGCCATCAGTGAGTTGGCAGGGGGTGAAGCTTTCTTT. It translates to CAISELAGGEAFF.

The chain combines TRBV30 with TRBJ1-3; D is possibly TRBD1 (6 bases). The CDR3 has 15 amino acids. The germline gives CDR1 GTSNPN, CDR2 SVGIG (reference sequence). The V gene lost 2 bases and the J gene lost 0 bases, with 11 bases spanning the gap. CDR3 region: CAWSWGPLSGNTIYF. The CDR3 DNA reads TGTGCCTGGAGTTGGGGGCCACTCTCTGGAAACACCATATATTTT.

At least ten counts were recorded for this clonotype. The rearrangement links TRBV7-8 to TRBJ2-1; 9 nucleotides align to TRBD1. With 5 bases clipped from V and 2 bases from J, the junction kept 7 bases outside the gene matches. Germline lookup yields CDR1 SGHVS and CDR2 FQNEAQ. The CDR3 length is 16 residues. The CDR3 sequence: CASSPPTGGTYNEQFF. CDR3 in DNA: TGTGCCAGCAGCCCCCCGACAGGGGGTACCTACAATGAGCAGTTCTTC. Filled out from reference TRBV7-8 and TRBJ2-1, the complete variable domain reads GAGVSQSPRYKVAKRGQDVALRCDPISGHVSLFWYQQALGQGPEFLTYFQNEAQLDKSGLPSDRFFAERPEGSVSTLKIQRTQQEDSAVYLCASSPPTGGTYNEQFFGPGTRLTVL.

This clonotype was seen repeatedly, ten times or more. The chain is built from TRBV6-1 and TRBJ2-5; the D is unclear. V lost 5 bases and J 5 bases, leaving 12 bases between the germline ends. The CDR3 runs to 13 residues. Germline V gives CDR1 MNHNS, CDR2 SASEGT. Here the CDR3 DNA reads TGTGCCAGCAGTAGTGTTTGGACGGAGACCCAGTACTTC. The encoded protein is CASSSVWTETQYF.

This clonotype was recorded many times. The chain combines TRBV27 with TRBJ1-4; no clear D gene. V gave up 5 bases and J gave up 5 bases, with 15 bases separating them. This CDR3 comprises 15 residues. Germline CDR1 reads MNHEY; CDR2 reads SMNVEV (reference sequence). CDR3 in amino acids: CASSPYSGTNEKLFF. The CDR3 bases are TGTGCCAGCAGTCCTTACTCGGGTACGAATGAAAAACTGTTTTTT.

The gene calls are TRBV5-1 and TRBJ1-1, with D maybe TRBD1 (5 bases). CDR3 size: 19 residues. Germline values: CDR1 SGHRS, CDR2 YFSETQ. The V and J ends lost 4 bases and 0 bases respectively, with 25 bases between them. The CDR3 here is CASSPSPPDKNYMNTEAFF. The CDR3 DNA follows: TGCGCCAGCAGCCCGAGCCCCCCGGACAAGAATTACATGAACACTGAAGCTTTCTTT.

V gene TRBV4-1 combines with J gene TRBJ2-5, with no clear D. The CDR3 consists of 16 residues. Trimming cost V 1 base and J 1 base, with 13 bases left between them. Per germline, CDR1 MGHRA and CDR2 YSYEKL. The CDR3 region has the DNA TGCGCCAGCAGCCAAGCGGTATTGAAGAGCCAAGAGACCCAGTACTTC. It encodes CASSQAVLKSQETQYF.

This clonotype was counted a few times. This may be a read error: a much more frequent sequence differs by one nucleotide. V usage is TRBV7-9 and J usage is TRBJ2-1; TRBD2 aligns across 9 bases. The CDR3 length is 12 residues. The V gene's germline CDR1 is SEHNR and CDR2 FQNEAQ (reference sequence). CDR3 nucleotides: TGTGTCAGCAGCTTAGCGGGAGATGAGCAGTTCTTC. Translated: CVSSLAGDEQFF. The whole variable domain, filled in from reference TRBV7-9 and TRBJ2-1, reads DTGVSQNPRHKITKRGQNVTFRCDPISEHNRLYWYRQTLGQGPEFLTYFQNEAQLEKSRLLSDRFSAERPKGSFSTLEIQRTEQGDSAMYLCVSSLAGDEQFFGPGTRLTVL.

As DNA, the CDR3 is TGTGCCAGCAGCCCGAATAGTGCGGGATACGAGCAGTACTTC. It codes for CASSPNSAGYEQYF. The J gene is TRBJ2-7, the V gene TRBV7-6, with TRBD2 as a possible D gene (6 bases). Trimming removed 5 bases from V and 4 bases from J, with 15 bases in between. Germline V gene lookup returns CDR1 SGHVS and CDR2 FNYEAQ. The CDR3 covers 14 residues.

The sample holds a few counts of this clonotype. This chain uses TRBV7-3 with TRBJ1-3; 9 nucleotides agree with TRBD1. Germline V CDR1 and CDR2: SGHTA, FQGTGA. This CDR3 is built from 16 residues. J lost 1 base, V lost 5 bases, and 6 bases had no gene match. The CDR3 loop is CASSAGQGASGNTIYF. DNA of the CDR3: TGTGCCAGCAGCGCGGGACAGGGCGCGTCTGGAAACACCATATATTTT. Variable domain in full (rest from reference TRBV7-3 and TRBJ1-3): GAGVSQTPSNKVTEKGKYVELRCDPISGHTALYWYRQSLGQGPEFLIYFQGTGAADDSGLPNDRFFAVRPEGSVSTLKIQRTERGDSAVYLCASSAGQGASGNTIYFGEGSWLTVV.

Worth noting for this clonotype: It is likely a read error, because the conserved phenylalanine at the end of the CDR3 is missing. The chain is built from TRBV5-4 and TRBJ1-6, with D possibly matching TRBD1 (5 bases). Looked up from germline, CDR1 is SGHNT and CDR2 is YYREEE (reference sequence). This CDR3 is built from 15 residues. Trimming stripped 6 bases from V and 5 bases from J, with 15 bases between. The DNA of the CDR3 is TGTGCCAGCATGAACCGGGACGGACATAATTCACCCCTCCACCTT. Amino acid sequence: CASMNRDGHNSPLHL.

This clonotype showed up many times. The rearrangement uses TRBV3-1 and TRBJ1-1, with D unclear. This CDR3 contains 14 residues. V gave up 2 bases and J gave up 1 base, with 8 bases separating them. Germline V gene sequence: CDR1 LGHDT, CDR2 YNNKEL (reference sequence). The CDR3 is CASSQPVGNTEAFF. CDR3 in DNA: TGTGCCAGCAGCCAACCGGTCGGGAACACTGAAGCTTTCTTT.

This clonotype was recorded many times. The chain carries TRBV6-1 and TRBJ1-6, with no clear D. The germline V gene encodes CDR1 MNHNS and CDR2 SASEGT. V dropped 6 bases and J dropped 9 bases, with 9 bases sitting between them. The length of the CDR3 is 12 residues. The CDR3 bases are TGTGCCAGCAGGCGACCAGGTTCACCCCTCCACTTT. It specifies CASRRPGSPLHF.

As for this clonotype: A much more abundant neighbour one base away suggests this may be a read error. V usage is TRBV6-1 and J usage is TRBJ1-4, with 8 bases matching TRBD1. Per the germline V gene, CDR1 is MNHNS and CDR2 is SASEGT. Trimming took 6 bases from V and 6 from J; bases not matched to a gene: 6. This CDR3 spans 14 amino acids. CDR3 in amino acids: CASRADRVHEKLFF. CDR3 DNA: TGTGCCAGCAGGGCGGACAGGGTGCATGAAAAACTGTTTTTT.

This clonotype has more than one count but fewer than ten. The chain joins TRBV12-3 or TRBV12-4 to TRBJ2-7; the match to TRBD1 covers 8 bases. With V trimmed by 5 bases and J by 4 bases, 7 bases remained unmatched. There are 14 residues in the CDR3. The DNA for the CDR3 is TGTGCCAGCAGTCCCCTCGACAGGGGATACGAGCAGTACTTC. This gives the protein CASSPLDRGYEQYF.